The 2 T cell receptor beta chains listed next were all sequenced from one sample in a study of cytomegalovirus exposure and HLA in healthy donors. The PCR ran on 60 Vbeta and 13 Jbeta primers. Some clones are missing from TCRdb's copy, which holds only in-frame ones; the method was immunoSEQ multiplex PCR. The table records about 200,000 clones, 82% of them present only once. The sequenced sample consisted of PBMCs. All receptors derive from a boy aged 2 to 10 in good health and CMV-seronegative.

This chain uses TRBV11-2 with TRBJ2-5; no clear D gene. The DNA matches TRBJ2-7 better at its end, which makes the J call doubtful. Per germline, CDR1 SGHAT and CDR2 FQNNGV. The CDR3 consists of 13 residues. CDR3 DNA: TGTGCCAGCAGCTTCGCCGGCAACTACGAGCAGTACTTC. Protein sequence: CASSFAGNYEQYF.

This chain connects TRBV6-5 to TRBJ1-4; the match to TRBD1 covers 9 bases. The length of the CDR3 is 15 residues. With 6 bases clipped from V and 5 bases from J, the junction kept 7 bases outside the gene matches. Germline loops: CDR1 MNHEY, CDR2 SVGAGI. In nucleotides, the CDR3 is TGTGCCAGCAGGCATACCGGGACAGGGAATGAAAAACTGTTTTTT. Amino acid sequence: CASRHTGTGNEKLFF.